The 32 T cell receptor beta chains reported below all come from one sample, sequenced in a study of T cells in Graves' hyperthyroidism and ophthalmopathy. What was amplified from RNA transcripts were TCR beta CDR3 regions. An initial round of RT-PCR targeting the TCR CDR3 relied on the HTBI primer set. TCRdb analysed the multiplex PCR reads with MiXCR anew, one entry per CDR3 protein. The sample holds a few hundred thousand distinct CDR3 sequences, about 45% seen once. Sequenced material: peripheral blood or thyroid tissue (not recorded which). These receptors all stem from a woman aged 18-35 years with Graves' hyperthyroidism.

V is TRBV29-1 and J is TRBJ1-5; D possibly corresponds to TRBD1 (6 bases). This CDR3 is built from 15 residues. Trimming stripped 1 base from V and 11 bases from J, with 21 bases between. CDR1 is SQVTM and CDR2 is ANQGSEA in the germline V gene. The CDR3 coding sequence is TGCAGCGTTGAAGGTACAGGACAGATACAAGAGACCCAGCATTTT. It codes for CSVEGTGQIQETQHF.

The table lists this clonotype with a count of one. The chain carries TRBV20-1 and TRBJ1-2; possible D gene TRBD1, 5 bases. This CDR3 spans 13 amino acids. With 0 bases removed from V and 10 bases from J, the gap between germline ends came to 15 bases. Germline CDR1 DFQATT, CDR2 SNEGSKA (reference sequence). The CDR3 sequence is CSARDPGTGDYTF. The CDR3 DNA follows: TGCAGTGCTAGAGATCCAGGGACGGGCGACTACACCTTC.

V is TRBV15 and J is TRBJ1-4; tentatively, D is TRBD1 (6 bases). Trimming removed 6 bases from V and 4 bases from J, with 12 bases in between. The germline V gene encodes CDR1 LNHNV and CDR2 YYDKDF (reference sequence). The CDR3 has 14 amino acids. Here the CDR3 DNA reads TGTGCCACCAGGAGCGACAGGATTAATGAAAAACTGTTTTTT. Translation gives CATRSDRINEKLFF.

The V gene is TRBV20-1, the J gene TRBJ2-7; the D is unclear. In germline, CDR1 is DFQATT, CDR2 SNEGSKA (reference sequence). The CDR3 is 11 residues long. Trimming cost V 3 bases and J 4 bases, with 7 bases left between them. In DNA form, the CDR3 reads TGCAGTGCTAGTAAAGGTTACGAGCAGTACTTC. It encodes CSASKGYEQYF.

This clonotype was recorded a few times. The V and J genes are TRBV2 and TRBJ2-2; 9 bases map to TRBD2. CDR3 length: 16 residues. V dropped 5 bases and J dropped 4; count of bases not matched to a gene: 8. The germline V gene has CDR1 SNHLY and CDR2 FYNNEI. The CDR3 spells CASSLRRAGGTGELFF. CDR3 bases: TGTGCCAGCAGTCTACGGAGAGCGGGAGGCACCGGGGAGCTGTTTTTT.

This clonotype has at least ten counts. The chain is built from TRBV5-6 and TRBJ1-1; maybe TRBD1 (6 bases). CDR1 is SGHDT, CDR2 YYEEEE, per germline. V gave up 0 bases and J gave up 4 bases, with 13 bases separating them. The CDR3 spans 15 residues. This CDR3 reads CASSLGGGRGTEAFF. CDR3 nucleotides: TGTGCCAGCAGCTTGGGAGGGGGTCGTGGCACTGAAGCTTTCTTT. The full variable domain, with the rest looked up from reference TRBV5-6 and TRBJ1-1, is DAGVTQSPTHLIKTRGQQVTLRCSPKSGHDTVSWYQQALGQGPQFIFQYYEEEERQRGNFPDRFSGHQFPNYSSELNVNALLLGDSALYLCASSLGGGRGTEAFFGQGTRLTVV.

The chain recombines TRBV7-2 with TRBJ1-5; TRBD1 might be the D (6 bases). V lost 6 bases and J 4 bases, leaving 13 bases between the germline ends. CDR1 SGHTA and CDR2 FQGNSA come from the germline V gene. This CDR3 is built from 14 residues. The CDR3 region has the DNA TGTGCCAGCAGGGGGGGGGGCGAAAATCAGCCCCAGCATTTT. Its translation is CASRGGGENQPQHF.

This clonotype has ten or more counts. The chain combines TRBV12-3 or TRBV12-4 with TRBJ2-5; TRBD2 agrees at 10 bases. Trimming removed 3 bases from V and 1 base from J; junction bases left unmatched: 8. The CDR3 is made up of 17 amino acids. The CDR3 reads CASSLNGLAAIQETQYF. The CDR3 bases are TGTGCCAGCAGTTTGAATGGACTAGCGGCAATCCAAGAGACCCAGTACTTC.

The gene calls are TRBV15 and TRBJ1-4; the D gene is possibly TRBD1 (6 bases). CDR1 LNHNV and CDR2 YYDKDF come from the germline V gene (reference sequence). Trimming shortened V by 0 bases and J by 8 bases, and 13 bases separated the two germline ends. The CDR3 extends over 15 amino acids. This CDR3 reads CATSRDPGVWEKLFF. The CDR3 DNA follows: TGTGCCACCAGCAGAGATCCAGGGGTTTGGGAAAAACTGTTTTTT. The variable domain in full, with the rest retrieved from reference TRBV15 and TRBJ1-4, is DAMVIQNPRYQVTQFGKPVTLSCSQTLNHNVMYWYQQKSSQAPKLLFHYYDKDFNNEADTPDNFQSRRPNTSFCFLDIRSPGLGDTAMYLCATSRDPGVWEKLFFGSGTQLSVL.

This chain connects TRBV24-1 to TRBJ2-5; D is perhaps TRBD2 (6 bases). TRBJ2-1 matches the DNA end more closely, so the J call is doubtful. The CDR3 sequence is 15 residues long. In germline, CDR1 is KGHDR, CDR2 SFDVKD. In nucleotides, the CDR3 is TGTGCCACCAGTGGAGGACGGGGGTCCTACAATGAGCAGTTCTTC. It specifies CATSGGRGSYNEQFF.

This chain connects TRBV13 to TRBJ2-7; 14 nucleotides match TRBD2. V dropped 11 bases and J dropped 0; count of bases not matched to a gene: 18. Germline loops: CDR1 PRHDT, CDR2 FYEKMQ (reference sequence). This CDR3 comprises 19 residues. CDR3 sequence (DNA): TGTGCCGGCACCTGGGTTGGGACTAGCGGGAGTCTGAGCTCCTACGAGCAGTACTTC. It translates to CAGTWVGTSGSLSSYEQYF. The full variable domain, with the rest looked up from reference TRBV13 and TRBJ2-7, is AAGVIQSPRHLIKEKRETATLKCYPIPRHDTVYWYQQGPGQDPQFLISFYEKMQSDKGSIPDRFSAQQFSDYHSELNMSSLELGDSALYFCAGTWVGTSGSLSSYEQYFGPGTRLTVT.

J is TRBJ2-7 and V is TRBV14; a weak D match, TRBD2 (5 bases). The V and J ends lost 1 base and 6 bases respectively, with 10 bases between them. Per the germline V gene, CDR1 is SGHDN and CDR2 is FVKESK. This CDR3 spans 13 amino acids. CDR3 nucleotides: TGTGCCAGCAGCCAAGGAGGGTTTCCCGAGCAGTACTTC. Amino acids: CASSQGGFPEQYF.

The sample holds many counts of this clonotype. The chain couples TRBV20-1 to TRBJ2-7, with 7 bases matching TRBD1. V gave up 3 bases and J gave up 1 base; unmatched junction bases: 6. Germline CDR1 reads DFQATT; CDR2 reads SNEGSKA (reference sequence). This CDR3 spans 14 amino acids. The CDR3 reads CSARADRASYEQYF. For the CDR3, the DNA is TGCAGTGCTAGGGCCGACAGGGCTTCCTACGAGCAGTACTTC.

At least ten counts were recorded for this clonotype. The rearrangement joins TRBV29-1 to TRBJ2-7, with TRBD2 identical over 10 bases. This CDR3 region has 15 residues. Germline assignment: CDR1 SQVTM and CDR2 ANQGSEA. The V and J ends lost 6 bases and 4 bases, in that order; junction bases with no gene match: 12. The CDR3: CSVKESGRAGYEQYF. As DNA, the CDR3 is TGCAGCGTGAAGGAAAGCGGGAGGGCCGGGTACGAGCAGTACTTC.

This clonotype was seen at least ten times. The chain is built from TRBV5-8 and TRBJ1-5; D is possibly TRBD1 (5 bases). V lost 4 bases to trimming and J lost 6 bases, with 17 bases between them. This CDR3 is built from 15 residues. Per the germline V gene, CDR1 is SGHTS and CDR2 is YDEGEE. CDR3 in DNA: TGTGCCAGCAGCCCTAATTACGGGGGAACTCAGCCCCAGCATTTT. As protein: CASSPNYGGTQPQHF.

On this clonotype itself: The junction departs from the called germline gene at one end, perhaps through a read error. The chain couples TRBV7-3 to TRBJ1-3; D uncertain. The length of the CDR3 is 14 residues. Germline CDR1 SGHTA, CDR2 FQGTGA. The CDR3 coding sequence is TGTGCCAGCAGCTTAACGGTTTCTGGAAACACCGTATATTTT. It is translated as CASSLTVSGNTVYF. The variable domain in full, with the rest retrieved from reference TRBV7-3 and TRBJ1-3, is GAGVSQTPSNKVTEKGKYVELRCDPISGHTALYWYRQSLGQGPEFLIYFQGTGAADDSGLPNDRFFAVRPEGSVSTLKIQRTERGDSAVYLCASSLTVSGNTVYFGEGSWLTVV.

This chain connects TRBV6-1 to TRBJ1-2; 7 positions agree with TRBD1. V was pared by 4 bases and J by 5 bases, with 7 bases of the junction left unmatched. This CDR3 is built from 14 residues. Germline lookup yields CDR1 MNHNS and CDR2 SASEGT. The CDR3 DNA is TGTGCCAGCAGTGTTCGAGGGACAGTTTATGGCTACACCTTC. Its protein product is CASSVRGTVYGYTF.

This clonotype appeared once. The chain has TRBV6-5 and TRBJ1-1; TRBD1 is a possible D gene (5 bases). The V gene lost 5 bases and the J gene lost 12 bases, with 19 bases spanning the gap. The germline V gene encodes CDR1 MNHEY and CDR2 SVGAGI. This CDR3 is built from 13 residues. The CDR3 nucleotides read TGTGCCAGCAGTCCCCTTAGCGGGAGGGGCACTTTCTTT. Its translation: CASSPLSGRGTFF.

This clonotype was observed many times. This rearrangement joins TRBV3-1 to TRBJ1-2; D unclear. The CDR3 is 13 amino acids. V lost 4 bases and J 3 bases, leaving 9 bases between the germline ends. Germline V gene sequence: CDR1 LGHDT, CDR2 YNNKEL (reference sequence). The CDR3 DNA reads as TGTGCCAGCAGCCTCATGGTGGACTATGGCTACACCTTC. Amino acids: CASSLMVDYGYTF.

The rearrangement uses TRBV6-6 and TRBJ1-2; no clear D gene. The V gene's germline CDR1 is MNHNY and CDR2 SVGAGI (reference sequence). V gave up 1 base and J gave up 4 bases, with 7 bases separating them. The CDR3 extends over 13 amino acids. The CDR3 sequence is CASSYWGIYGYTF. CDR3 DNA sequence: TGTGCCAGCAGTTACTGGGGTATCTATGGCTACACCTTC.

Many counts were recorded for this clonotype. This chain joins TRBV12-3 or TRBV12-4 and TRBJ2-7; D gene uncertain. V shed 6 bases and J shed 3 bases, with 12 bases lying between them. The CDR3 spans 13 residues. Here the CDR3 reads CASSHLASYEQYF. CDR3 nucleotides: TGTGCCAGCAGCCACCTGGCCAGCTACGAGCAGTACTTC.

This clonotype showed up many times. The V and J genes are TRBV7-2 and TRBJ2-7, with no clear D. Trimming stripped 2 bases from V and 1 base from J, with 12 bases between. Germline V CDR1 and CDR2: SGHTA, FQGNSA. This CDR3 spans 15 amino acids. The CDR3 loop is CASSLKQPLSYEQYF. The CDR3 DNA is TGTGCCAGCAGCTTAAAACAACCTCTATCCTACGAGCAGTACTTC.

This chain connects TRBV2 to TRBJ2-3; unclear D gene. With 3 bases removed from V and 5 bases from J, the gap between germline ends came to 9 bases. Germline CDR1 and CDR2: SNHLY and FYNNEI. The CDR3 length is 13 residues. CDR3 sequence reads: CASSEGREDTQYF. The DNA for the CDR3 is TGTGCCAGCAGTGAGGGTCGAGAAGATACGCAGTATTTT.

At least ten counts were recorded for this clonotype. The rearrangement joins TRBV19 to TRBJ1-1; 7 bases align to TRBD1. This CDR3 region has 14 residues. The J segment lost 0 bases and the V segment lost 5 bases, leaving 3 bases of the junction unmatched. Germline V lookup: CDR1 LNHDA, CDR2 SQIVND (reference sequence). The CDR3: CASSVTGMNTEAFF. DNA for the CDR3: TGTGCCAGTAGTGTGACAGGGATGAACACTGAAGCTTTCTTT.

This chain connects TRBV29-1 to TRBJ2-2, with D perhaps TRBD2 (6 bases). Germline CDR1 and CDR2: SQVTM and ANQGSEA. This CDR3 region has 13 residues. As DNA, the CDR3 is TGCAGACCGGCGGGGCAGGGCACCGGGGAGCTGTTTTTT. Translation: CRPAGQGTGELFF.

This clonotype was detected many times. The CDR3 DNA reads TGTGCCACCAGTCCCCGCGCAGGGCGGGGGAACACCGGGGAGCTGTTTTTT. It yields the protein CATSPRAGRGNTGELFF. This rearrangement joins TRBV24-1 to TRBJ2-2, with D tentatively TRBD2 (6 bases). This CDR3 has 17 amino acids. Looked up from germline, CDR1 is KGHDR and CDR2 is SFDVKD. V was shortened by 6 bases and J by 1 base, with 17 bases between the two germline ends.

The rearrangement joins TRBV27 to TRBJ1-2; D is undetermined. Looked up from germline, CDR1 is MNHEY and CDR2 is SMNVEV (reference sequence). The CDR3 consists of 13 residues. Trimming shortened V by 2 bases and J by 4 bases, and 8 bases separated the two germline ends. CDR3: CASSLNGVYGYTF. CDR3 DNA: TGTGCCAGCAGTTTAAACGGTGTCTATGGCTACACCTTC.

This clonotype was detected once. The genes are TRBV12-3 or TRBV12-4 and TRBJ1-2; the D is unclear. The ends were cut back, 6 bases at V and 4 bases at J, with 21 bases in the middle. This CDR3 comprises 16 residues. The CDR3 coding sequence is TGTGCCAGCAGCCAAGGACTAGCACGGGATCTCTATGGCTACACCTTC. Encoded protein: CASSQGLARDLYGYTF.

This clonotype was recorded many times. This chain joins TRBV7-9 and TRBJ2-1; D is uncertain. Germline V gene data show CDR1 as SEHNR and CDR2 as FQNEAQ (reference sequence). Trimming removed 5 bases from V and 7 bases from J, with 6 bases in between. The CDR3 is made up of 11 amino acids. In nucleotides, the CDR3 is TGTGCCAGCAGCAATGGGAATGAGCAGTTCTTC. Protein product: CASSNGNEQFF.

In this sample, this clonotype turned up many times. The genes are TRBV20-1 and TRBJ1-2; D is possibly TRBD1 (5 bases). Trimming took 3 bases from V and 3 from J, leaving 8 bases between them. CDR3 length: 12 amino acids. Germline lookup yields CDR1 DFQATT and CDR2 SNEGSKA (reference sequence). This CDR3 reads CSARKQDYGYTF. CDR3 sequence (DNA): TGCAGTGCTAGGAAACAGGACTATGGCTACACCTTC.

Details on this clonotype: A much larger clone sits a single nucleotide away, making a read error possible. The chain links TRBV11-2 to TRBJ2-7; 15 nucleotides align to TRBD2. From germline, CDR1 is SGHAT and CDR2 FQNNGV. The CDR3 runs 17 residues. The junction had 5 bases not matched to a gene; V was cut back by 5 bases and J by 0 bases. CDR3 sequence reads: CASSTRTSGRGSYEQYF. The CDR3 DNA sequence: TGTGCCAGCAGCACCAGGACTAGCGGGAGGGGCTCCTACGAGCAGTACTTC.

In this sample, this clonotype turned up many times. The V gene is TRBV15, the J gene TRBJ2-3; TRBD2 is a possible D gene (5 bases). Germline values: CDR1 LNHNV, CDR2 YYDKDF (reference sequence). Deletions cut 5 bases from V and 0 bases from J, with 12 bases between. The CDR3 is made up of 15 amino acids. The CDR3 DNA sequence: TGTGCCACCAGCCTAGCCCGTCCGAGCACAGATACGCAGTATTTT. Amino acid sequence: CATSLARPSTDTQYF.